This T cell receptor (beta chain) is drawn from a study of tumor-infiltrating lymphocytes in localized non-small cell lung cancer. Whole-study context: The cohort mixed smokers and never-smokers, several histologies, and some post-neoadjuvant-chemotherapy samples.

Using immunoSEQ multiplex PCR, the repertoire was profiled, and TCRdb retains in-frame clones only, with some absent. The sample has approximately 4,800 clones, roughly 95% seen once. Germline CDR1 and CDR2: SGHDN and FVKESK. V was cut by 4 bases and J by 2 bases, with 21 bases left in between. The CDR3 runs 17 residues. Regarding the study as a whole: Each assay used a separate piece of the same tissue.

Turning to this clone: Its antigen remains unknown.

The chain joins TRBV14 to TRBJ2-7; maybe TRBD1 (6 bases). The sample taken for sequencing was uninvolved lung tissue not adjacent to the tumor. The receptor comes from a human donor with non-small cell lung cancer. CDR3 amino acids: CASSPYPGTPAAYEQYF. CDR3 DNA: TGTGCCAGCAGCCCATATCCCGGGACACCTGCTGCCTACGAGCAGTACTTC.